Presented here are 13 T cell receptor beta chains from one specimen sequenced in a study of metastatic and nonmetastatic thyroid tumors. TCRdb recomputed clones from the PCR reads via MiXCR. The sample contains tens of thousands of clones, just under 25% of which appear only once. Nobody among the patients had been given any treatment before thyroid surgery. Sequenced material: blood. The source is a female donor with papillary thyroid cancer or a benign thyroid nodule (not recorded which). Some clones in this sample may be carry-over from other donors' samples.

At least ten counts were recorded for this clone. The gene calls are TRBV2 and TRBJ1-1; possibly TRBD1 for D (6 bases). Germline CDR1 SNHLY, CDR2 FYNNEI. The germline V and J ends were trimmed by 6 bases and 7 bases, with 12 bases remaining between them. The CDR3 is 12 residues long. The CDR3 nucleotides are TGTGCCAGCAGCATCACAGGGATTGAAGCTTTCTTT. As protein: CASSITGIEAFF.

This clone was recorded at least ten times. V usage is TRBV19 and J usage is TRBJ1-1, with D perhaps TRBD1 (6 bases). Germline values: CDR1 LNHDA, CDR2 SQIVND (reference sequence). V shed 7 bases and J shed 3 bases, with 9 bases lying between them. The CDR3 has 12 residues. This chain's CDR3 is CASKRQDTEAFF. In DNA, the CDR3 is TGTGCCAGTAAGAGACAGGACACTGAAGCTTTCTTT. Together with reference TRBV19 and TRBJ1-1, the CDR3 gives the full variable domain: DGGITQSPKYLFRKEGQNVTLSCEQNLNHDAMYWYRQDPGQGLRLIYYSQIVNDFQKGDIAEGYSVSREKKESFPLTVTSAQKNPTAFYLCASKRQDTEAFFGQGTRLTVV.

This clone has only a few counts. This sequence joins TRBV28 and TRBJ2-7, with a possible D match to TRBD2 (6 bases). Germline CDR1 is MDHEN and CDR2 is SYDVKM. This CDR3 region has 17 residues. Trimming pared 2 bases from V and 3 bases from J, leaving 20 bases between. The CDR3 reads CASSLTRVGSKLYEQYF. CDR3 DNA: TGTGCCAGCAGTTTAACACGGGTCGGGAGTAAGCTCTACGAGCAGTACTTC.

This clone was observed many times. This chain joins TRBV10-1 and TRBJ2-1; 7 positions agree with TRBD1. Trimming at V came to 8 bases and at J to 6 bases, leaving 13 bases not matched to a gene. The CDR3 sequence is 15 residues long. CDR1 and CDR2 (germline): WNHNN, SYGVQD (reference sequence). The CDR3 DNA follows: TGCGCCAGCCGCTTTCTGGGACAGCTTCGCAATGAGCAGTTCTTC. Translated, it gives CASRFLGQLRNEQFF.

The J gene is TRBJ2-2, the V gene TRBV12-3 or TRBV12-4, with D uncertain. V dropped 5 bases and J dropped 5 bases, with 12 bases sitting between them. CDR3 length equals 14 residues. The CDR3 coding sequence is TGTGCCAGCAGTCTTGTAGGTACGACCGGGGAGCTGTTTTTT. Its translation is CASSLVGTTGELFF.

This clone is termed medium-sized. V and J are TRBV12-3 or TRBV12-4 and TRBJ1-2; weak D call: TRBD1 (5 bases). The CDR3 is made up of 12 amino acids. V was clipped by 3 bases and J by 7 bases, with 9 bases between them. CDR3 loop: CASSFGTSGYTF. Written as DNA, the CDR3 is TGTGCCAGCAGTTTTGGGACTTCTGGCTACACCTTC.

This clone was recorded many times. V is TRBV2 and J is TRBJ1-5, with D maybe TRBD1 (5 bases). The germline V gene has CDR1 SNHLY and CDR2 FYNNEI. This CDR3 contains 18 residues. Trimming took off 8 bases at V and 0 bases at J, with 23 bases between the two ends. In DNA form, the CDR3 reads TGTGCCAGCGTTGTGGGGCGGGAAAGATCAGGTAGCAATCAGCCCCAGCATTTT. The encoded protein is CASVVGRERSGSNQPQHF.

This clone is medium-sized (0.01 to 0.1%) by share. CDR3 nucleotides: TGTGCCAGCAGTTTATTGACCGGGCAGGTGGGAAACAATGAGCAGTTCTTC. It codes for CASSLLTGQVGNNEQFF. The chain recombines TRBV28 with TRBJ2-1; no definite D call. Trimming took 1 base from V and 5 from J, leaving 18 bases between them. This CDR3 contains 17 residues. The germline V gene encodes CDR1 MDHEN and CDR2 SYDVKM.

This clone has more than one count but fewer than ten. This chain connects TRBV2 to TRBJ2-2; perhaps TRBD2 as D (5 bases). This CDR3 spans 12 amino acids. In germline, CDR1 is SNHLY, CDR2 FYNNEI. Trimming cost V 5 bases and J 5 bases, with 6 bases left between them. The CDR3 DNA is TGTGCCAGCAGTCGAGGGACCGGGGAGCTGTTTTTT. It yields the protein CASSRGTGELFF.

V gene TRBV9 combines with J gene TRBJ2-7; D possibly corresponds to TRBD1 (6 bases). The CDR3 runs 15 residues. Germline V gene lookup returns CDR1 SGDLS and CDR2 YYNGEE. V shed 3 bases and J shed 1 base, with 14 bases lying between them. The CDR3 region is CASSGSRRGSYEQYF. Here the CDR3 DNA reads TGTGCCAGCAGCGGAAGCCGAAGGGGGTCCTACGAGCAGTACTTC.

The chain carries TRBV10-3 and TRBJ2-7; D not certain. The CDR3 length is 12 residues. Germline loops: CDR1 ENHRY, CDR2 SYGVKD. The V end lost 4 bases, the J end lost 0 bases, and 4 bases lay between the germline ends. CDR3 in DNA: TGTGCCATCAGTGGGACCTCCTACGAGCAGTACTTC. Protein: CAISGTSYEQYF.

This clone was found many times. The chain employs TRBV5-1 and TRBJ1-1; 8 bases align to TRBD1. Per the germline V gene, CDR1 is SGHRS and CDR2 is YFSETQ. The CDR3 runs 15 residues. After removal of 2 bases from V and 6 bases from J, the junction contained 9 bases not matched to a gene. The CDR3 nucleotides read TGCGCCAGCAGCTTAGAGACAGGGGACTTCGCTGAAGCTTTCTTT. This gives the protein CASSLETGDFAEAFF.

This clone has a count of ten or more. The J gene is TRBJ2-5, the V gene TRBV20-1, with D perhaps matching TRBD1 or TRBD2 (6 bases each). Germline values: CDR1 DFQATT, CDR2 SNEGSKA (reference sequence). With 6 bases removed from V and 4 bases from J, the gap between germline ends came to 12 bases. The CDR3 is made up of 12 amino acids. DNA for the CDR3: TGCAGTGCGAAAGGGGGAGGAGAGACCCAGTACTTC. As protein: CSAKGGGETQYF.